This T cell receptor beta chain originates from a study of blood T cell repertoires in COVID-19. On the study more broadly: COVID-19 samples, acute and convalescent, were from the United States, Italy and Spain. Sources were T cells, B-cell-depleted T cells, or PBMCs; the material itself was cDNA or gDNA.

In the authors' methods: Estimation of nucleated cell counts was performed using reference gene primer amplification. The repertoire was sequenced with immunoSEQ multiplex PCR; TCRdb's copy has only in-frame clones and lacks some. Clone size and V and J calls were adopted from that table, with D and trimming inferred from the DNA. The top ten clones hold about 13% of a sample with some 100,000 clones, around 85% of them seen once. The length of the CDR3 is 15 residues. V gave up 2 bases and J gave up 7 bases; unmatched junction bases: 5. Looked up from germline, CDR1 is SGHVS and CDR2 is FQNEAQ. This receptor was identified in a human donor in a cohort sampled during active COVID-19. Sequencing used peripheral blood. The chain links TRBV7-8 to TRBJ2-7; 13 positions agree with TRBD2. The CDR3 DNA reads as TGTGCCAGCAGCTTAACTAGCGGGAGGGCCCGGGAGCAGTACTTC. Amino acids: CASSLTSGRAREQYF.